A selection of T cell receptor beta chains follows, all from one sample in a study of T cells after yellow fever vaccination. MiXCR was run by TCRdb on the 5' RACE reads, yielding one entry per CDR3 protein. The sample holds about 13,000 distinct CDR3 sequences; roughly 4.6% are singletons and the top ten take 45% to 65%. This material consisted of PBMCs, either bulk or a sorted T-cell subset (CD4+, CD8+, memory, or dextramer-sorted; not recorded which), taken 45 days after the yellow fever booster vaccination. The receptors here all came from a man aged 25 to 40 who received the YFV17D yellow fever vaccine. The CDR3 runs from the conserved cysteine through the conserved F or W. The D gene is left open where the match is weak. Clone size, where shown, is once, few, many, or a class for clones that have expanded.

>many|TRBJ2-1|.|TRBV5-1
TGCGCCAGCAGCGGGTCCTACAATGAGCAGTTCTTC
CASSGSYNEQFF
>many|TRBJ2-7|.|TRBV3-1
TGTGCCAGCAGCCAAGCGGGGATCCCCGCGCCTTTCTTCTACGAGCAGTACTTC
CASSQAGIPAPFFYEQYF
>many|TRBJ2-7|TRBD2|TRBV4-3
TGCGCCAGCAGCCTGCACTCCGGGACTAAGAGCTCCTACGAGCAGTACTTC
CASSLHSGTKSSYEQYF
>many|TRBJ2-3|.|TRBV7-8
TGTGCCAGCAGCCGAGAGAGGGCGGATACGCAGTATTTT
CASSRERADTQYF
>many|TRBJ2-1|TRBD2|TRBV7-2
TGTGCCAGCAGCCGGACTAGCGGAGTAATCGGCCCTACAATGGAGCAGTTCTTC
CASSRTSGVIGPTMEQFF
>many|TRBJ2-7|TRBD2|TRBV27
TGTGCCATCGGGACTAGCGGGAGGGTTCCCTACGAGCAGTACTTC
CAIGTSGRVPYEQYF
>few|TRBJ2-5|TRBD2|TRBV4-2
TGTGCCAGCAGCCAAGACTCCTCCGCGGGAGCACAAGAGACCCAGTACTTC
CASSQDSSAGAQETQYF
>many|TRBJ1-1|.|TRBV15
TGTGCCACCAGCAGATCCTCCGGGGGTTGGGACACTGAAGCTTTCTTT
CATSRSSGGWDTEAFF
>many|TRBJ1-1|.|TRBV15
TGTGCCACCAGCAGAGACCCTAACACTGAAGCTTTCTTT
CATSRDPNTEAFF
>many|TRBJ2-7|.|TRBV28
TGTGCCAGCAGTTTTCTGAATAGCATATCATACGAGCAGTACTTC
CASSFLNSISYEQYF
>many|TRBJ2-1|.|TRBV4-3
TGCGCCAGCAGCCCCGACGGGGGAACCTACAATGAGCAGTTCTTC
CASSPDGGTYNEQFF
>.|TRBJ1-3|TRBD1|TRBV12-3/TRBV12-4
TGTGCCATCAGTTATCCGGTGACAGGGGACTACTCTGGAAACACCATATATTTT
CAISYPVTGDYSGNTIYF
>many|TRBJ2-1|TRBD2|TRBV27
TGTGCCAGCAGGGACCGACTAGCGGGAGGGGTGGAGTTCTTC
CASRDRLAGGVEFF
>many|TRBJ2-3|.|TRBV5-1
TGCGCCAGCAGCTTTAAGGTGGCGAGCACAGATACGCAGTATTTT
CASSFKVASTDTQYF
>many|TRBJ2-4|.|TRBV3-1
TGTGCCAGCAGCCAAGTTCCGGGAAGGGTAGAGGAATACATTCAGTACTTC
CASSQVPGRVEEYIQYF
>many|TRBJ2-4|.|TRBV12-3/TRBV12-4
TGTGCCAGCAGGATAACGGGACTCCCTTCGGGCATTCAGTACTTC
CASRITGLPSGIQYF
>many|TRBJ1-2|TRBD1|TRBV4-3
TGCGCCAGCAGCTTCCTAGGACAGGGGAGATATGGCTACACCTTC
CASSFLGQGRYGYTF
>many|TRBJ2-2|.|TRBV20-1
TGCAGTGCTAGGCTTCCGGGGACTGGAGACACCGGGGAGCTGTTTTTT
CSARLPGTGDTGELFF
>many|TRBJ1-1|.|TRBV11-2
TGTGCCAGCAGCTTCCTTAGGGGTAACACTGAAGCTTTCTTT
CASSFLRGNTEAFF
>many|TRBJ2-7|TRBD2|TRBV29-1
TGCAGCGTCGCCAAAGCGGGAGATATCTACGAGCAGTACTTC
CSVAKAGDIYEQYF
>many|TRBJ2-2|TRBD2|TRBV6-2/TRBV6-3
TGTGCCGCCGGAGGCGGGAGGGCCTTGAACGGGGAGCTGTTTTTT
CAAGGGRALNGELFF
>many|TRBJ2-3|.|TRBV4-3
TGCGCCAGCAGCCAAGATTTAATCTCCGCGAGGGGCACAGATACGCAGTATTTT
CASSQDLISARGTDTQYF
>many|TRBJ1-4|.|TRBV6-5
TGTGCCAGCAGTTACCGGGGAGGGGAAAAACTGTTTTTT
CASSYRGGEKLFF
>many|TRBJ2-7|TRBD2|TRBV30
TGTGCCTGTAACCCGGGACTAGCGGACTACGAGCAGTACTTC
CACNPGLADYEQYF
>many|TRBJ2-7|TRBD2|TRBV7-9
TGTGCCAGCAGCCCCGAGGGGACTAGCTCCCTCGAGCAGTACTTC
CASSPEGTSSLEQYF
>many|TRBJ2-3|.|TRBV7-3
TGTGCCAGCAGCGCGGAGGGCGGTCCCCCCGGGGGTACGCAGTATTTT
CASSAEGGPPGGTQYF
>many|TRBJ2-3|TRBD1|TRBV7-6
TGTGCCAGCAGCTCCCCGGACAGGGGGGAACTAACCTCAGATACGCAGTATTTT
CASSSPDRGELTSDTQYF
>.|TRBJ2-1|TRBD2|TRBV20-1
TGCTGTGCTAGAGTATTACTAGCGGGAGGGCTAATTGAGCAGTTCTTC
CCARVLLAGGLIEQFF
>many|TRBJ1-3|TRBD1|TRBV6-5
TGTGCCAGCAGTTATTCAGACAGGGCTGGAAACACCATATATTTT
CASSYSDRAGNTIYF
>.|TRBJ2-7|.|TRBV22-1
TGTCCTGGGATAGCCAACGAGCAGTACTTC
CPGIANEQYF
>many|TRBJ2-3|TRBD1|TRBV24-1
TGTGCCACCAGTGATGCTCCGGGACAGGGGACCGGCACAGATACGCAGTATTTT
CATSDAPGQGTGTDTQYF
>many|TRBJ1-1|.|TRBV20-1
TGCAGTGCTCAAATGGCGAGGACCAGTGAAGCTTTCTTT
CSAQMARTSEAFF
>many|TRBJ1-5|.|TRBV12-3/TRBV12-4
TGTGCCGATGGGGTGAAGTCCCAGCATTTT
CADGVKSQHF
>many|TRBJ1-2|.|TRBV5-5
TGTGCCAGCAGCCCCCATTGGGCGGGCAGAGCCGGCTACACCTTC
CASSPHWAGRAGYTF
>few|TRBJ2-7|.|TRBV27
TGTGCCGGCAGGCCCGGTCTACCCTACGAGCAGTACTTC
CAGRPGLPYEQYF
>many|TRBJ2-5|.|TRBV4-3
TGCGCCAGCAGCCAAACCCCCCGCGGGGTGGGGGGAGAGACCCAGTACTTC
CASSQTPRGVGGETQYF
>many|TRBJ2-6|TRBD2|TRBV2
TGTGCCAGCAGTGCCGGGACTAGCGGGAGGGTTGTCGGGGCCAACGTCCTGACTTTC
CASSAGTSGRVVGANVLTF
>many|TRBJ2-5|TRBD2|TRBV20-1
TGCAGTGCTAGAGATGGTCGCGGGGGAGGAAAGACCCAGTACTTC
CSARDGRGGGKTQYF
>many|TRBJ1-5|.|TRBV6-2/TRBV6-3
TGTGCCAGCAGTTACACGACAGGAGGTAGCAATCAGCCCCAGCATTTT
CASSYTTGGSNQPQHF
>many|TRBJ1-2|TRBD1|TRBV7-2
TGTGCCAGCAGCCCCGAACCCGGGACAGCTAACTATGGCTACACCTTC
CASSPEPGTANYGYTF
>many|TRBJ2-5|.|TRBV28
TGTGCCAGCAGTTTTGATGGGCACCTGAAAGAGACCCAGTACTTC
CASSFDGHLKETQYF
>many|TRBJ1-2|.|TRBV29-1
TGCAGCGCCAGCCCGGGGGACGGCTACACCTTC
CSASPGDGYTF
>many|TRBJ2-5|.|TRBV3-1
TGTGCCAGCAGCCATTGGGGGTCTCAAGAGACCCAGTACTTC
CASSHWGSQETQYF
>many|TRBJ1-2|.|TRBV29-1
TGCAGCGTTGAAGGGGGGGGCGGCGATGGCTACACCTTC
CSVEGGGGDGYTF
>many|TRBJ2-7|TRBD1|TRBV7-2
TGTGCCAGCAGCTGGGGACAGGGTCGTGGAGAGCAGTACTTC
CASSWGQGRGEQYF
>many|TRBJ2-5|.|TRBV10-3
TGTGCCATCGGAAGGGAACCCCAAGAGACCCAGTACTTC
CAIGREPQETQYF